Shown below are 22 T cell receptor beta chains from a single sample sequenced in a study of shared clonotypes between healthy human individuals. The repertoire was sequenced with immunoSEQ multiplex PCR; TCRdb's copy has only in-frame clones and lacks some. Of under 200,000 clones listed, over 80% are singletons. The sequenced sample consisted of naive CD4+ T cells sorted from blood. The subset denotes: CD45RA+ positively selected. These TCRs come from a woman aged 25 to 39 in good health.

The CDR3 reads CASSGSNSNTGELFF. The CDR3 DNA follows: TGTGCCTCTAGCGGGAGTAACTCGAACACCGGGGAGCTGTTTTTT. This sequence joins TRBV30 and TRBJ2-2; 10 nucleotides match TRBD2. Trimming removed 7 bases from V and 0 bases from J; junction bases left unmatched: 5. The CDR3 runs to 15 residues. The germline CDR1 and CDR2 sequences are GTSNPN and SVGIG (reference sequence).

The chain links TRBV27 to TRBJ2-7; 7 nucleotides align to TRBD1. This CDR3 contains 14 residues. Germline V gene data show CDR1 as MNHEY and CDR2 as SMNVEV (reference sequence). Germline trimming cut 5 bases from V and 2 bases from J; bases unmatched to any gene: 6. CDR3: CASSLGTVPYEQYF. The CDR3 DNA sequence: TGTGCCAGCAGTCTCGGGACAGTTCCCTACGAGCAGTACTTC.

The chain joins TRBV5-4 to TRBJ1-1; 7 nucleotides agree with TRBD1. From germline, CDR1 is SGHNT and CDR2 YYREEE (reference sequence). V trimming: 6 bases; J trimming: 4 bases; junction bases outside the gene matches: 6. The CDR3 is 13 amino acids. CDR3 bases: TGTGCCAGCATAGTCCGGGACAGCACTGAAGCTTTCTTT. Its translation: CASIVRDSTEAFF.

The V and J genes are TRBV7-2 and TRBJ2-7; D remains unclear. Trimming shortened V by 2 bases and J by 7 bases, and 12 bases separated the two germline ends. Germline CDR1 SGHTA, CDR2 FQGNSA. The CDR3 sequence is 13 residues long. The CDR3 loop is CASSLFGPREQYF. The CDR3 region has the DNA TGTGCCAGCAGCTTATTCGGACCCCGGGAGCAGTACTTC.

The chain links TRBV5-1 to TRBJ1-1, with D possibly being TRBD1 (5 bases). Germline-derived CDR1 and CDR2 are SGHRS and YFSETQ. V was pared by 3 bases and J by 8 bases, with 17 bases between. This CDR3 is built from 14 residues. This CDR3 reads CASSSPGTVREAFF. CDR3 nucleotides: TGCGCCAGCAGCTCCCCCGGGACCGTGCGGGAAGCTTTCTTT.

The chain couples TRBV28 to TRBJ1-2, with a tentative D call TRBD1 (6 bases). The CDR3 extends over 14 amino acids. Trimming left V 6 bases short and J 7 bases short, with 18 bases between. The germline CDR1 and CDR2 sequences are MDHEN and SYDVKM. CDR3 residues: CASSTTLQGSGYTF. The DNA for the CDR3 is TGTGCCAGCAGCACCACCTTACAGGGAAGTGGCTACACCTTC.

The chain carries TRBV7-6 and TRBJ2-5; 14 positions match TRBD2. The J call may be in error: the DNA end matches TRBJ2-7 better. This CDR3 spans 17 amino acids. Germline CDR1 is SGHVS and CDR2 is FNYEAQ. In DNA form, the CDR3 reads TGTGCCAGCAGCTCGGGACTAGCGGGGGAACCTACCTACGAGCAGTACTTC. Translating it yields CASSSGLAGEPTYEQYF.

This chain connects TRBV6-1 to TRBJ1-3; perhaps TRBD1 as D (6 bases). The germline V gene encodes CDR1 MNHNS and CDR2 SASEGT. V lost 7 bases, J lost 1 base, and 14 bases lay in between. The CDR3 contains 15 residues. For the CDR3, the DNA is TGTGCCAGCACCTTGTGGGGGCTGTCTGGAAACACCATATATTTT. Protein sequence: CASTLWGLSGNTIYF.

The chain has TRBV28 and TRBJ2-7, with unresolved D. Germline values: CDR1 MDHEN, CDR2 SYDVKM. The V end lost 5 bases, the J end lost 2 bases, and 13 bases lay between the germline ends. The CDR3 consists of 14 residues. The CDR3, as DNA: TGTGCCAGCAGTCCACCTCACCCCCCCTACGAGCAGTACTTC. It translates to CASSPPHPPYEQYF.

DNA of the CDR3: TGTGCCAGCAGCTTTATGGGAGGGGTAATGGGAAACACCATATATTTT. It codes for CASSFMGGVMGNTIYF. V usage is TRBV5-4 and J usage is TRBJ1-3; a possible D gene is TRBD1 (5 bases). Germline V gives CDR1 SGHNT, CDR2 YYREEE (reference sequence). Trimming took off 2 bases at V and 4 bases at J, with 16 bases between the two ends. CDR3 length: 16 amino acids.

The V gene is TRBV18, the J gene TRBJ2-2; no clear D gene. Germline lookup yields CDR1 KGHSH and CDR2 LQKENI. V was shortened by 1 base and J by 9 bases, with 6 bases between the two germline ends. The CDR3 consists of 12 residues. The CDR3 region is CASSPQDRELFF. The CDR3 DNA is TGTGCCAGCTCACCACAGGACCGGGAGCTGTTTTTT.

The chain is built from TRBV5-6 and TRBJ2-1, with D tentatively TRBD2 (6 bases). There are 13 residues in the CDR3. The V end was cut by 4 bases, the J end by 4 bases, with 9 bases between. Germline CDR1 and CDR2: SGHDT and YYEEEE. In DNA, the CDR3 is TGTGCCAGCAGCCCCGCGGGGTACAATGAGCAGTTCTTC. As protein: CASSPAGYNEQFF.

The J gene is TRBJ2-5, the V gene TRBV11-2, with 10 bases that match TRBD2. The J call may not be correct, given that the DNA end is closer to TRBJ2-7. The CDR3 loop spans 16 amino acids. In germline, CDR1 is SGHAT, CDR2 FQNNGV. The CDR3 DNA reads as TGTGCCAGCAGCCCCTCTCTAGCGGGAGAAGCCCACGAGCAGTACTTC. This codes for CASSPSLAGEAHEQYF.

The rearrangement joins TRBV18 to TRBJ2-2; D might be TRBD1 (6 bases). Germline CDR1 is KGHSH and CDR2 is LQKENI. CDR3 length: 15 amino acids. V was clipped by 3 bases and J by 7 bases, with 15 bases between them. The CDR3 sequence is CASSPLVGAGGELFF. CDR3 sequence (DNA): TGTGCCAGCTCACCCCTTGTGGGGGCCGGCGGGGAGCTGTTTTTT.

V is TRBV10-2 and J is TRBJ2-7; the D is unclear. The germline V gene has CDR1 WSHSY and CDR2 SAAADI. Trimming cost V 7 bases and J 0 bases, with 22 bases left between them. This CDR3 region has 17 residues. The chain's CDR3 is CASTASRDSVSSYEQYF. The CDR3 DNA follows: TGCGCCAGCACGGCCAGCAGAGATTCCGTCAGCTCCTACGAGCAGTACTTC.

The rearrangement links TRBV7-9 to TRBJ2-7; D not certain. The length of the CDR3 is 16 residues. Per the germline V gene, CDR1 is SEHNR and CDR2 is FQNEAQ (reference sequence). The V end was cut by 3 bases, the J end by 2 bases, with 17 bases between. The CDR3 nucleotides read TGTGCCAGCAGCTTGCCGGGTCAGGCTATAACCTACGAGCAGTACTTC. It translates to CASSLPGQAITYEQYF.

The rearrangement uses TRBV5-1 and TRBJ2-5; D assignment may be TRBD1 or TRBD2 (5 bases each). V shed 2 bases and J shed 11 bases, with 19 bases lying between them. Germline CDR1 and CDR2: SGHRS and YFSETQ. CDR3 size: 14 residues. CDR3 protein: CASSFGRANGEQYF. DNA for the CDR3: TGCGCCAGCAGCTTTGGCAGGGCAAATGGGGAGCAGTACTTC.

The J gene is TRBJ1-2, the V gene TRBV19; weak D call: TRBD1 (5 bases). The germline V gene has CDR1 LNHDA and CDR2 SQIVND (reference sequence). The CDR3 contains 12 residues. Trimming pared 8 bases from V and 6 bases from J, leaving 13 bases between. The CDR3 region is CASGRQRHGYTF. DNA for the CDR3: TGTGCCAGTGGTAGACAGAGACATGGCTACACCTTC.

V is TRBV7-9 and J is TRBJ2-7; TRBD1 matches 10 bases. Losses at the gene ends were 1 base for V and 5 bases for J; bases not matched to a gene: 5. This CDR3 is 15 amino acids long. CDR1 and CDR2 from the germline V gene are SEHNR and FQNEAQ (reference sequence). The DNA for the CDR3 is TGTGCCAGCAGCTTAGGCCGGGACAGGGGCCACGAGCAGTACTTC. Its protein product is CASSLGRDRGHEQYF.

The chain is built from TRBV6-5 and TRBJ2-1; 7 bases line up with TRBD2. V lost 8 bases to trimming and J lost 8 bases; unmatched junction nucleotides: 3. Germline V gives CDR1 MNHEY, CDR2 SVGAGI. The CDR3 length is 11 residues. In nucleotides, the CDR3 is TGTGCCAGCGGGAGGGCCTATGAGCAGTTCTTC. Translation: CASGRAYEQFF.

The rearrangement uses TRBV2 and TRBJ2-7, with no clear D. The CDR3 loop spans 16 amino acids. The germline V and J ends were trimmed by 1 base and 2 bases, with 15 bases remaining between them. The V gene's germline CDR1 is SNHLY and CDR2 FYNNEI. The CDR3 DNA follows: TGTGCCAGCAGTGAAGAGGCGAGTTGGTTACCCTACGAGCAGTACTTC. Translating gives CASSEEASWLPYEQYF.

This clone was seen just once. V and J are TRBV25-1 and TRBJ2-5, with 9 bases lining up with TRBD2. The germline gives CDR1 MGHDK, CDR2 SYGVNS. V trimming: 0 bases; J trimming: 4 bases; junction bases outside the gene matches: 9. The CDR3 is made up of 17 amino acids. In DNA, the CDR3 is TGTGCCAGCAGTGAATATCGCGGGAGGGCTGGTGGAGAGACCCAGTACTTC. Translating it yields CASSEYRGRAGGETQYF.